The sequence of this T cell receptor beta chain was determined in a study of radiation and T cells in renal cell carcinoma. Looking at the study overall: Nephrectomy followed 15 Gy stereotactic body radiation by 4 weeks. Study-level results: From baseline, blood top tumor clonotypes peaked at 2 weeks post-radiation. No pretreatment tumor biopsies were available for baseline clonotypes.

Assay used: immunoSEQ multiplex PCR; TCRdb lists only in-frame clones, some missing. The table includes 70,000 to 100,000 clones, over 75% detected once. For this clone: The target antigen is unknown.

Time point: baseline pretreatment blood. Treatment defined: 15 Gy SBRT to primary tumor, nephrectomy 4 weeks later. The tumor was a clear cell renal cell carcinoma. This clonotype originated in a man between 60 and 75 years old with renal cell carcinoma. The specimen was blood, collected from a patient whose treatment included radiotherapy and nephrectomy.

The CDR3 sequence is CSVEGHREETQYF. The CDR3 DNA reads TGCAGCGTTGAAGGCCACAGGGAGGAGACCCAGTACTTC. The rearrangement joins TRBV29-1 to TRBJ2-5; the D gene is possibly TRBD1 (6 bases). The CDR3 totals 13 residues. V lost 1 base and J 5 bases, leaving 11 bases between the germline ends. Germline CDR1 is SQVTM and CDR2 is ANQGSEA.